These 13 T cell receptor beta chains share one sample of origin, sequenced in a study of T cell responses to AZD1222 COVID-19 vaccine. TCRdb's table, derived via immunoSEQ multiplex PCR, lists solely in-frame clones and lacks some. Of some 110,000 clones listed, around 84% were seen once; the top ten hold roughly a sixth. The sample consisted of peripheral blood, taken 28 days after the second AZD1222 dose. The receptors shown here come from an adult who received the AZD1222 COVID-19 vaccine.

For this clone: This specimen includes other DNA sequences encoding the same CDR3. The chain recombines TRBV7-3 with TRBJ2-1; TRBD1 agrees at 7 bases. This CDR3 has 12 amino acids. Unmatched junction bases numbered 1, after V lost 4 bases and J lost 7 bases. The germline V gene encodes CDR1 SGHTA and CDR2 FQGTGA. The CDR3 is CASSSQGNEQFF. Written as DNA, the CDR3 is TGTGCCAGCAGCTCACAGGGGAATGAGCAGTTCTTC.

The sample holds one count of this clone. A read error may account for a junction end that differs from germline. Other DNA sequences in this specimen translate into the identical CDR3. V and J are TRBV14 and TRBJ2-7; 10 nucleotides line up with TRBD1. The germline V gene encodes CDR1 SGHDN and CDR2 FVKESK. The CDR3 totals 15 residues. The CDR3: CASSRRQGAYYEQYF. The CDR3, as DNA: TGTGCTAGCAGCCGAAGACAGGGGGCTTACTACGAGCAGTACTTC.

The chain carries TRBV6-1 and TRBJ2-3, with TRBD1 identical over 8 bases. CDR1 is MNHNS and CDR2 is SASEGT in the germline V gene. Trimming removed 4 bases from V and 4 bases from J; junction bases left unmatched: 10. CDR3 size: 16 residues. The CDR3 nucleotides are TGTGCCAGCAGTGTATCGTGGACAGGGTCGGCAGATACGCAGTATTTT. Translation: CASSVSWTGSADTQYF.

The rearrangement uses TRBV12-3 or TRBV12-4 and TRBJ1-5; D gene uncertain. The CDR3 has 13 residues. Trimming removed 7 bases from V and 4 bases from J, with 11 bases in between. CDR3: CASKETGNQPQHF. The DNA for the CDR3 is TGTGCCAGCAAGGAGACGGGGAATCAGCCCCAGCATTTT.

The V and J genes are TRBV19 and TRBJ2-7; possibly TRBD2 for D (6 bases). This CDR3 spans 14 amino acids. V was cut by 4 bases and J by 0 bases, with 10 bases left in between. Germline V gene lookup returns CDR1 LNHDA and CDR2 SQIVND (reference sequence). The DNA of the CDR3 is TGTGCCAGTAGTAGGGCGGGGTTCTCCTACGAGCAGTACTTC. Its translation is CASSRAGFSYEQYF.

The CDR3 DNA sequence: TGTGCCAGCAGCCATTCGAGGAATTCACCCCTCCACTTT. Amino acid sequence: CASSHSRNSPLHF. The genes are TRBV3-1 (or the pseudogene TRBV3-2) and TRBJ1-6; D is uncertain. The germline V gene has CDR1 LGHDT and CDR2 YNNKEL (reference sequence). CDR3 length equals 13 residues. V was pared by 3 bases and J by 7 bases, with 7 bases between.

As DNA, the CDR3 is TGCAGCGCCCGGACAGGGGATACCTACGAGCAGTACTTC. Protein sequence: CSARTGDTYEQYF. The chain is built from TRBV29-1 and TRBJ2-7; 9 bases fit TRBD1. V lost 7 bases and J lost 2; bases outside the gene matches: 6. CDR1 is SQVTM, CDR2 ANQGSEA, per germline. The CDR3 covers 13 residues.

The chain links TRBV12-2 to TRBJ2-1. TRBV12-2 is a pseudogene segment. The CDR3 covers 13 residues. CDR3 in amino acids: CASRFCRRNEQFF. The DNA for the CDR3 is TGTGCAAGTCGCTTCTGCCGGCGCAATGAGCAGTTCTTC.

To note about this clone: The junction does not match germline at one end; this may be a read error. The chain links TRBV6-5 to TRBJ1-1; possible D gene TRBD1, 5 bases. The CDR3 is 14 amino acids. Germline CDR1 and CDR2: MNHEY and SVGAGI. For the CDR3, the DNA is TGTGCCAGCAGCCCCGGGACCCTAGAATATTTGACGACCTTT. It encodes CASSPGTLEYLTTF.

The sample holds one count of this clone. The gene calls are TRBV24-1 and TRBJ2-5, with 9 bases fitting TRBD1. After removal of 3 bases from V and 5 bases from J, the junction contained 6 bases not matched to a gene. Germline assignment: CDR1 KGHDR and CDR2 SFDVKD. The CDR3 length is 15 residues. CDR3 nucleotides: TGTGCCACCAGTGATCCACAGGGGGCGCTTGAGACCCAGTACTTC. It translates to CATSDPQGALETQYF.

This rearrangement joins TRBV4-3 to TRBJ2-7, with D tentatively TRBD1 or TRBD2 (5 bases each). CDR1 and CDR2 (germline): LGHNA, YSLEER. The V end was cut by 0 bases, the J end by 0 bases, with 15 bases between. The CDR3 covers 17 residues. CDR3 region: CASSQDRGGLSSYEQYF. In nucleotides, the CDR3 is TGCGCCAGCAGCCAAGATAGGGGCGGGTTAAGCTCCTACGAGCAGTACTTC.

The sample holds one count of this clone. The CDR3 nucleotides read TGCAGCGTGTCGATGGGGACCAGTAATTCACCCCTCCACTTT. Amino acid sequence: CSVSMGTSNSPLHF. The rearrangement uses TRBV29-1 and TRBJ1-6; D may be TRBD1 (5 bases). V was shortened by 6 bases and J by 6 bases, with 15 bases between the two germline ends. Germline loops: CDR1 SQVTM, CDR2 ANQGSEA. The CDR3 is 14 residues long.

The CDR3 reads CASRTYRGPNTEAFF. CDR3 bases: TGTGCCAGCAGGACTTACAGGGGGCCGAACACTGAAGCTTTCTTT. This rearrangement joins TRBV7-9 to TRBJ1-1, with TRBD1 matching over 9 bases. Looked up from germline, CDR1 is SEHNR and CDR2 is FQNEAQ (reference sequence). After removal of 6 bases from V and 1 base from J, the junction contained 6 bases not matched to a gene. The CDR3 totals 15 residues.